This record looks at one T cell receptor (beta chain) sequence and its context. What this receptor recognizes is not known. The sample holds no much larger clone one base away, and base qualities are not on file. This sample stems from a study of shared clonotypes between healthy human individuals (dated by TCRdb to 2018 to 2020). With respect to the entire study: The cohort included three men and a couple of women between 18 and 49 years of age. For each donor, CD4 naive and CD4 memory were each given three plates, CD8 naive was given two plates, and CD8 memory was given one plate. The study deeply sequenced blood TCR repertoires of about 5 healthy adults to estimate repertoire size and the extent of clonotype sharing between individuals. Different laboratories and diverse techniques were used to prepare libraries and sequence TCR repertoires, to increase sequencing depth and limit assay-specific biases. Each donor's leukapheresis produced roughly between roughly 0.85 and 10 billion PBMCs. General study outcomes and caveats: Estimated clonotype richness was generally larger for naive than for memory subsets. Only blood was sampled, and tissue TCR repertoires likely differ from those in blood. Approximately 5% of naive CD4, 3.5% of naive CD8, 2.3% of memory CD4, and approximately 0.39% of memory CD8 clonotypes were shared across a few donors. Even with the large sequencing depth, rarefaction of the sorted-subset datasets indicated that sequencing was incomplete. Clonotypes shared by all four sorted-subset donors showed higher generation probabilities than non-shared clonotypes. Because the study included only a small number of donors, the genetic and exposure-history diversity represented was limited. Based on pairwise subsampling, the degree of clonotype sharing among donors was expected to be affected by sequencing depth.

Donors were healthy HIV-negative adults with no recently reported acute infections or vaccinations. Every donor was a Caucasian adult living in Nashville, Tennessee, USA. CD4+ T cells were enriched by magnetic negative selection; naive cells were then positively selected on CD45RA, and the negative fraction formed the memory subset. Blood was obtained by leukapheresis, after which PBMCs were separated by Ficoll-Histopaque density gradient centrifugation and cryopreserved in liquid nitrogen vapor phase. Analytical flow cytometry was used to check the purity and quantity of every magnetically sorted T cell population. Each sorted fraction had its genomic DNA isolated and then quantified by UV absorbance on a Nanodrop 2000c. Using the deep immunoSEQ assay, multiplex PCR amplified TCR CDR3 regions from genomic DNA. Extracted genomic DNA from each cell subset was distributed evenly across all wells of several immunoSEQ 96-well plates, and each plate was treated as a replicate. For sorted subsets, each replicate PCR was loaded with 200 to 250 ng genomic DNA, equivalent to about 30,000 T cell genomes. Purified libraries were quantified with a Qubit 3.0 fluorometer, sized on a Bioanalyzer 2100, and re-quantified with the KAPA Library Quantification kit. Each immunoSEQ 96-well plate was sequenced on its own single-read 150-cycle Illumina NextSeq 550 flow cell. The authors' pipeline ran thus. The immunoSEQ output contained only junctional sequences without quality scores, so filtering could not match that applied to full-length reads. Sequences were annotated with PyIR, a Python wrapper for IgBLAST v1.9, using IMGT germline references to assign V/J genes and CDR3. Any read was removed if the V/J assignment was weak (E-value above 1e-6), the CDR3 was missing, or the read contained stop codons, out-of-frame junctions, or ambiguous translated residues. V3J clonotypes were defined as sequences sharing an identical inferred V gene, J gene, and CDR3 amino acid sequence. Percentage overlap between repertoires was calculated by dividing the number of shared unique clonotypes by the size of the smaller repertoire. RTK rarefaction, the Chao1 estimator, and Recon v2.1 estimates of unobserved clonotypes were used to assess repertoire richness. For all TCRbeta clonotypes obtained by the gDNA method from a handful of donors, generation probabilities were computed with OLGA. In TCRdb, the immuneACCESS table is reduced to in-frame sequences with V and J assigned. These tables do not hold every clone; where another copy was compared, an unresolved V gene accounts for under half, and the others remain unexplained. That table supplies the V and J calls and clone size; D and trimming were determined from the DNA. For this sample the table gives a few million clones, of which around nine tenths were detected only once. 0.13% to 0.15% of the sample rests with the top ten.

Clipping removes 4 bases from V and 5 bases from J, with 4 as the unmatched junction base count. The CDR3 starts with the cysteine, ends with the phenylalanine, and has 15 residues. The kept DNA is CDR3 alone, 45 bases in frame from the first base. According to the germline V gene, CDR1 reads SGHRS and CDR2 reads YFSETQ. The chain joins TRBV5-1 to TRBJ1-6, with 9 junctional bases fitting TRBD1. The sequence was collected from a man between 18 and 29 years old in good health. The sequencing input was naive CD4+ T cells sorted from blood. The cell subset or site label for this specimen denotes: CD45RA+ positively selected. The CDR3 region: CASSRDRAHNSPLHF. The sequence in DNA is TGCGCCAGCAGCCGGGACAGGGCCCATAATTCACCCCTCCACTTT.